This T cell receptor beta chain emerged from a study of blood T cell repertoires in COVID-19. About the research overall: Samples came from the United States, Italy and Spain, spanning acute and convalescent COVID-19. In each case, the material was cDNA or gDNA derived from T cells, B-cell-depleted T cells, or PBMCs.

It was during active infection that Seattle patients were enrolled and then longitudinally followed. In the original processing: For nucleated cells, counts were estimated from reference gene primer amplification. Measured with immunoSEQ multiplex PCR; TCRdb has only the in-frame clones, and not every one. V, J and clone size derive from that table, while D and trimming were established from the DNA sequence. The sample lists 100,000 to 150,000 clones; around nine tenths were seen once. Germline values: CDR1 LGHDT, CDR2 YNNKEL (reference sequence). This CDR3 has 11 residues. Trimming removed 6 bases from V and 8 bases from J, with 10 bases in between.

The TCR sequence derives from a woman between 70 and 85 years old with COVID-19, enrolled during active disease. Sequences were obtained from peripheral blood. This rearrangement joins TRBV3-1 (or the pseudogene TRBV3-2) to TRBJ1-1; no clear D. In DNA form, the CDR3 reads TGTGCCAGCAGTCCTACCGCGGAAGCTTTCTTT. This sequence encodes CASSPTAEAFF.